This entry lists 24 T cell receptor beta chains sequenced from one sample in a study of monozygotic twins with inflammatory bowel disease (dated by TCRdb to about 2019). Libraries were made using 5' RACE. Sequenced on an Illumina HiSeq 2500. Through TCRdb reprocessing, the reads give one entry per CDR3 protein sequence; DNA is omitted. The table held for this sample gives 440,000 or so distinct CDR3 sequences. Around 2.5% of the sample is taken by the ten largest. The sample taken for sequencing was blood. These receptors were collected from a human donor with ulcerative colitis or Crohn's disease, or a healthy co-twin of an affected twin (not recorded which).

The CDR3 reads CASSQEGGRNIQYF. The V call is TRBV4-3, the J call TRBJ2-4; the TCRdb call, TRBD1, lacks DNA for checking. The germline V gene has CDR1 LGHNA and CDR2 YSLEER. This CDR3 is built from 14 residues.

V is TRBV6-5 and J is TRBJ1-3; as DNA is missing, the TRBD1 call by TCRdb cannot be tested. This CDR3 contains 16 residues. In germline, CDR1 is MNHEY, CDR2 SVGAGI. The CDR3 region is CASSYTHETGGNTIYF.

The genes are TRBV5-8 and TRBJ2-6; absent DNA, TCRdb's TRBD1 call cannot be checked. Germline assignment: CDR1 SGHTS and CDR2 YDEGEE. The CDR3 runs 15 residues. The CDR3 spells CASSLEGAGANVLTF.

V gene TRBV19 combines with J gene TRBJ2-1; without DNA, the TCRdb call of TRBD1 cannot be checked. Germline V gene sequence: CDR1 LNHDA, CDR2 SQIVND (reference sequence). The CDR3 is made up of 15 amino acids. The CDR3 here is CASSITGFIPHEQFF.

The chain has TRBV30 and TRBJ2-1; absent DNA, TCRdb's TRBD1 call cannot be checked. Germline CDR1 reads GTSNPN; CDR2 reads SVGIG (reference sequence). The CDR3 covers 13 residues. The CDR3 reads CAWRETGDREQFF.

This chain connects TRBV7-2 to TRBJ2-7; TCRdb lists TRBD1, though no DNA is available to test this call. The germline V gene encodes CDR1 SGHTA and CDR2 FQGNSA. The CDR3 length is 15 residues. The CDR3 loop reads CASSLGQAPSYEQYF. Variable domain in full (rest from reference TRBV7-2 and TRBJ2-7): GAGVSQSPSNKVTEKGKDVELRCDPISGHTALYWYRQSLGQGLEFLIYFQGNSAPDKSGLPSDRFSAERTGGSVSTLTIQRTQQEDSAVYLCASSLGQAPSYEQYFGPGTRLTVT.

The chain carries TRBV27 and TRBJ2-1; the TCRdb call, TRBD2, lacks DNA for checking. This CDR3 is built from 14 residues. Germline loops: CDR1 MNHEY, CDR2 SMNVEV (reference sequence). The CDR3 region is CASSLSSGNYEQFF.

The chain uses TRBV28 and TRBJ2-1; TCRdb selects TRBD1, and the lack of DNA leaves this call unchecked. This CDR3 has 15 amino acids. Per the germline V gene, CDR1 is MDHEN and CDR2 is SYDVKM. The CDR3 reads CASSPTGNSYNEQFF.

V and J are TRBV30 and TRBJ2-1; no DNA is available, so the TRBD1 call from TCRdb remains unchecked. The CDR3 has 15 residues. The germline gives CDR1 GTSNPN, CDR2 SVGIG (reference sequence). CDR3: CAWTSGGFPYNEQFF.

V is TRBV28 and J is TRBJ2-1; TCRdb lists TRBD1, though no DNA is available to test this call. Germline CDR1 is MDHEN and CDR2 is SYDVKM. The CDR3 is 12 residues long. The CDR3 spells CASSLFGTGNFF.

This chain's CDR3 is CASSQNRYEQYF. V and J are TRBV3-1 and TRBJ2-7; absent DNA, TCRdb's TRBD1 call cannot be checked. Per the germline V gene, CDR1 is LGHDT and CDR2 is YNNKEL (reference sequence). This CDR3 spans 12 amino acids.

The chain couples TRBV9 to TRBJ1-2. The V gene's germline CDR1 is SGDLS and CDR2 YYNGEE. This CDR3 contains 13 residues. This CDR3 reads CASSAQVGYGYTF. The variable domain in full, completed from reference TRBV9 and TRBJ1-2, reads DSGVTQTPKHLITATGQRVTLRCSPRSGDLSVYWYQQSLDQGLQFLIQYYNGEERAKGNILERFSAQQFPDLHSELNLSSLELGDSALYFCASSAQVGYGYTFGSGTRLTVV.

This chain joins TRBV6-5 and TRBJ2-2. Germline V gene lookup returns CDR1 MNHEY and CDR2 SVGAGI. The CDR3 length is 13 residues. The CDR3 loop is CASSYGYTGELFF.

V is TRBV6-5 and J is TRBJ1-1; TCRdb's D call, TRBD1, is unchecked because there is no DNA. From germline, CDR1 is MNHEY and CDR2 SVGAGI. There are 15 residues in the CDR3. The CDR3 sequence is CASRYSQGMNTEAFF.

The chain carries TRBV7-9 and TRBJ2-1; TCRdb's D call of TRBD1 is untestable without DNA. There are 12 residues in the CDR3. Germline lookup yields CDR1 SEHNR and CDR2 FQNEAQ (reference sequence). CDR3: CASSTQGDEQFF.

The chain carries TRBV4-3 and TRBJ2-5; no DNA is available, so the TRBD1 call from TCRdb remains unchecked. Germline lookup yields CDR1 LGHNA and CDR2 YSLEER. The CDR3 consists of 17 residues. The CDR3 is CASSHATGDEYQETQYF.

The chain has TRBV28 and TRBJ1-1; checking the TCRdb D call of TRBD1 is not possible without DNA. This CDR3 spans 14 amino acids. Germline values: CDR1 MDHEN, CDR2 SYDVKM. The CDR3 sequence: CASTPQLVNTEAFF.

The chain is built from TRBV7-2 and TRBJ1-2; TCRdb picks TRBD1, but there is no DNA to check that call. This CDR3 is built from 15 residues. CDR1 and CDR2 (germline): SGHTA, FQGNSA. CDR3 loop: CASSSRQGPSYGYTF.

The rearrangement links TRBV29-1 to TRBJ1-2. In germline, CDR1 is SQVTM, CDR2 ANQGSEA. This CDR3 spans 11 amino acids. The CDR3 loop reads CSVGQNYGYTF. The full variable domain, rest sourced from reference TRBV29-1 and TRBJ1-2, is SAVISQKPSRDICQRGTSLTIQCQVDSQVTMMFWYRQQPGQSLTLIATANQGSEATYESGFVIDKFPISRPNLTFSTLTVSNMSPEDSSIYLCSVGQNYGYTFGSGTRLTVV.

The chain carries TRBV10-3 and TRBJ2-2; lacking DNA, the TRBD1 call made by TCRdb goes unchecked. Germline V lookup: CDR1 ENHRY, CDR2 SYGVKD. This CDR3 contains 15 residues. Here the CDR3 reads CAITGQGLGTGELFF.

V gene TRBV28 combines with J gene TRBJ2-3; the TRBD2 assignment by TCRdb is unverifiable without DNA. This CDR3 is built from 15 residues. Per the germline V gene, CDR1 is MDHEN and CDR2 is SYDVKM. The CDR3 reads CASSSSGSNADTEYF.

J is TRBJ2-3 and V is TRBV7-2. The CDR3 totals 15 residues. The germline V gene has CDR1 SGHTA and CDR2 FQGNSA. CDR3 sequence: CASSRGRQLTDTQYF.

This rearrangement joins TRBV30 to TRBJ1-1; TCRdb calls TRBD1, which cannot be checked without DNA. Germline CDR1 and CDR2: GTSNPN and SVGIG (reference sequence). The CDR3 runs to 11 residues. CDR3 loop: CASGQGHEAFF.

The chain has TRBV30 and TRBJ1-1; the D gene TCRdb calls, TRBD1, cannot be checked with no DNA. Germline lookup yields CDR1 GTSNPN and CDR2 SVGIG (reference sequence). This CDR3 comprises 15 residues. CDR3 in amino acids: CAWNRDRGPSTEAFF.